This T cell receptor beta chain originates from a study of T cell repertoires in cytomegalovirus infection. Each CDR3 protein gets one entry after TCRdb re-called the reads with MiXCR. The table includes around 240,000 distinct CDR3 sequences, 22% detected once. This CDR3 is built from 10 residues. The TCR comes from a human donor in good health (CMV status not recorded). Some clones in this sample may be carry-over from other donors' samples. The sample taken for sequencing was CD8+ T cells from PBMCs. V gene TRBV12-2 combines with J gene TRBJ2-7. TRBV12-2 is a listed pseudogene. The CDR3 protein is CASRFRYLYF. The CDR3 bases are TGTGCAAGTCGCTTCCGTTATCTCTACTTC.